These 14 T cell receptor beta chains were all obtained from the same sample, sequenced in a study of tumor-infiltrating lymphocytes in primary liver carcinoma (dated by TCRdb to about 2017). Sequencing used an Illumina HiSeq 2500. Starting from roughly 540 ng total RNA, TCRbeta-specific cDNA was produced by reverse transcription with a constant-region primer and ProtoScript II reverse transcriptase. TCRbeta libraries were built with three nested multiplex PCR rounds, a slightly modified ARM-PCR procedure. The first two PCR rounds used multiplex TRBV1-TRBV30 forward primers with a Cbeta reverse primer, each for around 10 cycles. TCRdb passed the public sequencing reads through fastp at Q25 and MiXCR, retaining productive beta sequences. For every CDR3 protein sequence, its rows merge into one entry that carries the most common genes and DNA. A total of about 200,000 distinct CDR3 sequences appear in this sample, 65% of them only once. The ten largest clones take up roughly 6.4% of the sample.

Blood RNA was extracted from unsorted whole blood using TRIzol reagent, and germline DNA was obtained with the DNeasy Blood & Tissue kit. Material: peripheral blood. All receptors derive from a woman aged 55-70 years with primary liver carcinoma and hepatitis B virus infection.

In the case of this clonotype: This CDR3 is missing its conserved last phenylalanine or tryptophan, likely due to a read error. V usage is TRBV11-1 and J usage is TRBJ2-5; weak D call: TRBD2 (7 bases). CDR1 and CDR2 (germline): SGHAT, FQDESV (reference sequence). The CDR3 length is 15 residues. The CDR3 spells CASSHRTRGGETQYI. For the CDR3, the DNA is TGTGCCAGCAGCCACAGGACAAGGGGGGGAGAGACTCAGTACATC.

With respect to this clonotype: In this CDR3 the conserved last residue, phenylalanine or tryptophan, is missing, so a read error is likely. This chain joins TRBV12-3 or TRBV12-4 and TRBJ1-2; D remains unclear. This CDR3 region has 14 residues. V gave up 6 bases and J gave up 0 bases, with 11 bases separating them. The CDR3 DNA follows: TGTGCCAGCAGCCGGAACAGTGCTAACTATGGCTACACCCTC. Translated, it gives CASSRNSANYGYTL.

Concerning this clonotype: The final CDR3 position lacks the conserved phenylalanine or tryptophan, pointing to a likely read error. The limits of the CDR3 on the DNA are not certain, so only TCRdb's listed CDR3 is given. This chain links TRBV11-2 with TRBJ2-7; the table's D call of TRBD2 was not tested on the DNA. Germline V CDR1 and CDR2: SGHAT, FQNNGV. Inclusive of both ends, the CDR3 amounts to 17 amino acids. This chain's CDR3 is CASNPDFPREGSYEQYS.

On this clonotype itself: A much larger clonotype is one base distant, so this may be a read error. V and J are TRBV4-2 and TRBJ1-2; 9 bases match TRBD1. The CDR3 loop spans 15 amino acids. Germline CDR1 reads LGHNA; CDR2 reads YNFKEQ. The CDR3 sequence is CARSHISGTGNGYTF. The DNA for the CDR3 is TGTGCCAGAAGCCACATCTCCGGGACAGGGAACGGCTACACCTTC.

Remarks on this clonotype: Its ends do not fully match the called genes, so a read error is possible. The rearrangement joins TRBV11-2 to TRBJ2-1, with D perhaps TRBD2 (6 bases). The germline V gene has CDR1 SGHAT and CDR2 FQNNGV. The CDR3 runs 15 residues. CDR3 sequence reads: CVSGRGPISYNEQFF. The CDR3 DNA sequence: TGTGTCAGCGGGCGGGGACCGATCTCCTACAATGAGCAGTTCTTC.

This chain uses TRBV6-5 with TRBJ2-7, with a possible D match to TRBD1 (6 bases). V was trimmed by 2 bases and J by 8 bases, leaving 7 bases between them. The germline CDR1 and CDR2 sequences are MNHEY and SVGAGI. CDR3 size: 11 residues. CDR3 nucleotide sequence: TGTGCCAGCAGTTACGGGGGCAAGCAGTACTTC. It translates to CASSYGGKQYF.

In regard to this clonotype: In this CDR3 the conserved last residue, phenylalanine or tryptophan, is missing, so a read error is likely. The chain joins TRBV6-6 to TRBJ2-5; unclear D gene. V was shortened by 4 bases and J by 6 bases, with 21 bases between the two germline ends. CDR3 length: 16 residues. Per germline, CDR1 MNHNY and CDR2 SVGAGI (reference sequence). The DNA of the CDR3 is TGTGCCAGCAGTTCCGCCCCGGTGATCTCCCCCAAGACCCAGTACCTC. Translating gives CASSSAPVISPKTQYL.

In regard to this clonotype: This may be a read error: a much more frequent sequence differs by one nucleotide. V gene TRBV6-6 combines with J gene TRBJ2-1, with D possibly called TRBD1 or TRBD2 (5 bases each). Trimming removed 6 bases from V and 9 bases from J, with 21 bases in between. Germline V gene sequence: CDR1 MNHNY, CDR2 SVGAGI (reference sequence). This CDR3 has 15 residues. The CDR3 loop is CASRYRDRSRGEQFF. The CDR3 bases are TGTGCCAGCAGATACCGGGACCGCTCGAGGGGTGAGCAGTTCTTC.

This CDR3 is CASRVQDSVGGYTF. The CDR3 DNA reads TGTGCCAGCAGGGTCCAGGACAGCGTCGGTGGCTACACCTTC. V is TRBV12-3 or TRBV12-4 and J is TRBJ1-2; a possible D gene is TRBD1 (6 bases). The CDR3 is 14 amino acids. V was pared by 6 bases and J by 7 bases, with 18 bases between.

As regards this clonotype: A much more abundant neighbour one base away suggests this may be a read error. The rearrangement joins TRBV12-3 or TRBV12-4 to TRBJ2-3, with D maybe TRBD2 (5 bases). V lost 0 bases, J lost 3 bases, and 7 bases lay in between. There are 14 residues in the CDR3. CDR3 protein: CASSLARGTDTQYF. In DNA, the CDR3 is TGTGCCAGCAGTTTAGCACGGGGAACAGATACGCAGTATTTT.

As concerns this clonotype: The junction departs from germline at one end; a sequencing error may be responsible. The chain links TRBV6-5 to TRBJ1-5, with 8 bases aligning to TRBD1. The V gene's germline CDR1 is MNHEY and CDR2 SVGAGI. This CDR3 contains 17 residues. This CDR3 is CAGSYSTPTGVNQPQHF. CDR3 bases: TGTGCCGGCAGTTACTCGACGCCGACAGGGGTTAATCAGCCCCAGCATTTT.

Concerning this clonotype: With a much larger clone just one base away, this may be a read error. The rearrangement uses TRBV28 and TRBJ1-5; 8 bases match TRBD1. This CDR3 has 15 residues. In germline, CDR1 is MDHEN, CDR2 SYDVKM. After removal of 7 bases from V and 2 bases from J, the junction contained 7 bases not matched to a gene. The CDR3 DNA is TGTGCCAGCAAAAGACAGGGGCTTGGCAATCAGCCCCAGCATTTT. It specifies CASKRQGLGNQPQHF.

This clonotype has more than one count but fewer than ten. A read error may be the cause here, since a much bigger clone is one base away. The chain recombines TRBV6-1 with TRBJ1-5; unclear D gene. Germline V gives CDR1 MNHNS, CDR2 SASEGT. This CDR3 is built from 11 residues. CDR3 region: CASNENQPQHF. The CDR3 DNA follows: TGTGCCAGCAATGAAAATCAGCCCCAGCATTTT.

Notes on this clonotype: This may arise from a read error, as a much more abundant clone is one base away. This sequence joins TRBV6-6 and TRBJ1-5, with a possible D match to TRBD1 (5 bases). This CDR3 comprises 18 residues. Germline CDR1 MNHNY, CDR2 SVGAGI (reference sequence). Trimming pared 6 bases from V and 1 base from J, leaving 22 bases between. This chain's CDR3 is CASSRGTPSRGSNQPQHF. The CDR3 region has the DNA TGTGCCAGCAGCCGCGGAACGCCGTCGAGGGGCAGCAATCAGCCCCAGCATTTT.